This note documents a single T cell receptor (beta chain) sequence. These data originate in a study of T cells in tuberculosis. The study's findings and limits: The stringent gate may have excluded weak CD1B-GMM tetramer binders.

After removal of 5 bases from V and 3 bases from J, the junction contained 7 bases not matched to a gene. Per germline, CDR1 GTSNPN and CDR2 SVGIG (reference sequence). This CDR3 is built from 14 residues. Thawed, overnight-rested PBMC were stained with GMM-loaded CD1B tetramer, viability dye and anti-CD3, then sorted. The CD1B tetramers carried C32 glucose monomycolate purified from Rhodococcus equi. Method: immunoSEQ multiplex PCR; TCRdb's copy keeps in-frame clones and lacks some. The table has approximately 57,000 clones, approximately 91% seen once. The origin of this receptor is an adult woman with latent tuberculosis. The sequenced material came from CD1b-GMM tetramer-negative cells sorted from PBMCs. The rearrangement uses TRBV30 and TRBJ1-5, with 7 bases matching TRBD1. CDR3 sequence: CAWAPGQVNQPQHF. DNA for the CDR3: TGTGCCTGGGCCCCTGGACAGGTCAATCAGCCCCAGCATTTT.